This T cell receptor (beta chain) was sequenced for a study of human T cells and chemical hapten exposure. For the study at large: Once 0.01% DPC had been applied to the upper back by patch test, readings were taken at 6 days.

This clonotype has only a few counts. The antigen is undetermined. Described time point: pre-sensitization, week 0. Treatment here: therapeutic diphenylcyclopropenone sensitization with weekly scalp DPC. General observations from the study: Following DPC sensitization, TCRs present above 1 in 1000 frequency showed no change.

MiXCR was run by TCRdb on the RACE reads, yielding one entry per CDR3 protein. The data contain roughly 40,000 distinct CDR3 sequences, 9.5% to 15% of them singletons. CDR1 and CDR2 from the germline V gene are SQVTM and ANQGSEA. The CDR3 has 14 amino acids. V dropped 8 bases and J dropped 7; count of bases not matched to a gene: 15. The receptor was isolated from a woman in her thirties with alopecia areata. Some clones in this sample may be carry-over from other donors' samples. The starting material was whole blood, obtained in connection with sensitization to the hapten diphenylcyclopropenone (DPC). V and J are TRBV29-1 and TRBJ2-5, with 8 positions matching TRBD1. The CDR3 sequence: CSLGRGPHRGTQYF. CDR3 nucleotides: TGCAGCCTGGGCAGGGGGCCACACAGAGGGACCCAGTACTTC.